This T cell receptor (beta chain) was observed in a study of blood T cell repertoires in COVID-19. Study in general: The cDNA or gDNA used as material had been derived from T cells, B-cell-depleted T cells, or PBMCs.

V was clipped by 5 bases and J by 2 bases; unmatched bases: 6. This CDR3 region has 16 residues. Germline assignment: CDR1 SEHNR and CDR2 FQNEAQ (reference sequence). Using immunoSEQ multiplex PCR, the repertoire was profiled, and TCRdb retains in-frame clones only, with some absent. The sample records approximately 74,000 clones, about 89% being singletons. Sample: peripheral blood. The rearrangement links TRBV7-9 to TRBJ2-3, with 11 positions matching TRBD2. The TCR sequence derives from a woman aged 55-70 years with acute or convalescent COVID-19. The CDR3 reads CASSIRLAGNTDTQYF. The DNA for the CDR3 is TGTGCCAGCAGCATAAGACTAGCGGGAAACACAGATACGCAGTATTTT.